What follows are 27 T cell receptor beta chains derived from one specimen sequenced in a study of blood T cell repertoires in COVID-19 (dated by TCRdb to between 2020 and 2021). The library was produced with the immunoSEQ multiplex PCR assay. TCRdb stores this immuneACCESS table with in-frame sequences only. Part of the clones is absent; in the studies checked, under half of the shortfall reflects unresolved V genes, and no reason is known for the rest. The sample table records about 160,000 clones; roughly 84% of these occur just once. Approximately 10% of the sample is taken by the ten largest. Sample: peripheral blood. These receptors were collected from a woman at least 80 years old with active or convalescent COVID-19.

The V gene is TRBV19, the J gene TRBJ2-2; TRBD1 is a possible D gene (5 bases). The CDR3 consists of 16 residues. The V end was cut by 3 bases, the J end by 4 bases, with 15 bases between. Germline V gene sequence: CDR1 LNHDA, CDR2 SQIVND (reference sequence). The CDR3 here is CASSITDSWVTGELFF. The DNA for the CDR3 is TGTGCCAGTAGTATCACAGACAGTTGGGTCACCGGGGAGCTGTTTTTT.

The CDR3 sequence is CASSSDSHYEQYF. The CDR3 nucleotides are TGCGCCAGCAGTTCAGACAGCCACTACGAGCAGTACTTC. The V gene is TRBV10-2, the J gene TRBJ2-7; a possible D gene is TRBD1 (5 bases). CDR1 and CDR2 from the germline V gene are WSHSY and SAAADI. The CDR3 runs 13 residues. V was pared by 5 bases and J by 3 bases, with 11 bases between.

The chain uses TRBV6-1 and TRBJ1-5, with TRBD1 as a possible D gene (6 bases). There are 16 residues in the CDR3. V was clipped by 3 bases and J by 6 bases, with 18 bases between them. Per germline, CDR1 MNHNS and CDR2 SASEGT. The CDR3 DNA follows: TGTGCCAGCAGTGATTTCGGCCAGGGGTCTTCTCAGCCCCAGCATTTT. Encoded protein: CASSDFGQGSSQPQHF.

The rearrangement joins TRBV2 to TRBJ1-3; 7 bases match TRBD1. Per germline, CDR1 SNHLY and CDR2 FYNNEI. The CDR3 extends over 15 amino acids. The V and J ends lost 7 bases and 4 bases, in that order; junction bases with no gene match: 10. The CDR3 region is CASTWDSSYGNTIYF. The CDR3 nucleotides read TGTGCCAGCACGTGGGACAGCTCCTACGGAAACACCATATATTTT.

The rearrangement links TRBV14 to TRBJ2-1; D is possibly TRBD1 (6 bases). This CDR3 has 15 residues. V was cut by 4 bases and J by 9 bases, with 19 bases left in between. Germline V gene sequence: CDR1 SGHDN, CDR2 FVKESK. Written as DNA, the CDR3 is TGTGCCAGCAGCCGCTGGAGGAACAGGGTCGGTGAGCAGTTCTTC. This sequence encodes CASSRWRNRVGEQFF. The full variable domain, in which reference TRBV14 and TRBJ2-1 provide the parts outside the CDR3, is EAGVTQFPSHSVIEKGQTVTLRCDPISGHDNLYWYRRVMGKEIKFLLHFVKESKQDESGMPNNRFLAERTGGTYSTLKVQPAELEDSGVYFCASSRWRNRVGEQFFGPGTRLTVL.

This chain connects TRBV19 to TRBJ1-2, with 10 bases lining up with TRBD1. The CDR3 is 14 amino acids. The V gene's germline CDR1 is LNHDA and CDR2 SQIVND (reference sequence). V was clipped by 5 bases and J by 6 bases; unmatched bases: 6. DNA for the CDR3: TGTGCCAGTAGTCGACGGACAGGGGGAGATGGCTACACCTTC. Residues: CASSRRTGGDGYTF.

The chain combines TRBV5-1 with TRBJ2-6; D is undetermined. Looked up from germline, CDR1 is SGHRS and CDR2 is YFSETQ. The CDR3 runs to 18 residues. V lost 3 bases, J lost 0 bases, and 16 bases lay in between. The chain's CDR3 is CASSYSAQLSSGANVLTF. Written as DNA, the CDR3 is TGCGCCAGCAGCTATTCTGCACAGTTAAGCTCTGGGGCCAACGTCCTGACTTTC. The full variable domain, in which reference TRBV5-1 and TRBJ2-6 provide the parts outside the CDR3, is KAGVTQTPRYLIKTRGQQVTLSCSPISGHRSVSWYQQTPGQGLQFLFEYFSETQRNKGNFPGRFSGRQFSNSRSEMNVSTLELGDSALYLCASSYSAQLSSGANVLTFGAGSRLTVL.

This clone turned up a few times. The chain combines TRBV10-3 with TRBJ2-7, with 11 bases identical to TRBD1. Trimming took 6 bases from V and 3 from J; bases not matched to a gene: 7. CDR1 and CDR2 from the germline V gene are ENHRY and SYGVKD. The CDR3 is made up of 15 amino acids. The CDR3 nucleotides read TGTGCCATCAGCACAGGGACAGGGGGAGGCTACGAGCAGTACTTC. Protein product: CAISTGTGGGYEQYF.

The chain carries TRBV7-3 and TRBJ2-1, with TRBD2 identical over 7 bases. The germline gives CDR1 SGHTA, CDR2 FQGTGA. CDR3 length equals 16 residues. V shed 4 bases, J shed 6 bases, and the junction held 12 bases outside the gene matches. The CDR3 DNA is TGTGCCAGCAGCTCAACAGCGGGAATAAGAGGCAATGAGCAGTTCTTC. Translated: CASSSTAGIRGNEQFF.

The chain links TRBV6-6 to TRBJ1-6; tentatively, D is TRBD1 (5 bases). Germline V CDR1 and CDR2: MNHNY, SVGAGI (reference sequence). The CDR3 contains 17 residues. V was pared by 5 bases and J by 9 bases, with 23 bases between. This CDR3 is CASSLPQGFDRGSPLHF. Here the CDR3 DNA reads TGTGCCAGCAGTCTCCCCCAGGGATTCGATAGGGGTTCACCCCTCCACTTT.

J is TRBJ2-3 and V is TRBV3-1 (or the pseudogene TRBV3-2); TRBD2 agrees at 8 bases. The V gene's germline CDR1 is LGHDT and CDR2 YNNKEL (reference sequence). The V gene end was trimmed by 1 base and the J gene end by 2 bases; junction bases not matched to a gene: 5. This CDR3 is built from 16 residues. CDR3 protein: CASSQVTSGSTDTQYF. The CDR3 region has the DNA TGTGCCAGCAGCCAAGTTACTAGCGGTTCCACAGATACGCAGTATTTT.

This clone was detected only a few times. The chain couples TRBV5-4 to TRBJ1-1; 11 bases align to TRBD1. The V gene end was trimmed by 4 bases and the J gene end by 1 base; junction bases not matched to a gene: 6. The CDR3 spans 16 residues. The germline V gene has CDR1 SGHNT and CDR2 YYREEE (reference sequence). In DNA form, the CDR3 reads TGTGCCAGCAGCACCCGGACAGGGGGCGGGAACACTGAAGCTTTCTTT. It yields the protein CASSTRTGGGNTEAFF.

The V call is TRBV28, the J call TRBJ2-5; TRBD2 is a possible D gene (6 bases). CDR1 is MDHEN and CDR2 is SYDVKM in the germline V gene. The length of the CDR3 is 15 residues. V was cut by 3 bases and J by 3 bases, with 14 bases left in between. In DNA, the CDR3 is TGTGCCAGCAGTTTCCGTGGACGGGGGAAAGAGACCCAGTACTTC. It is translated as CASSFRGRGKETQYF.

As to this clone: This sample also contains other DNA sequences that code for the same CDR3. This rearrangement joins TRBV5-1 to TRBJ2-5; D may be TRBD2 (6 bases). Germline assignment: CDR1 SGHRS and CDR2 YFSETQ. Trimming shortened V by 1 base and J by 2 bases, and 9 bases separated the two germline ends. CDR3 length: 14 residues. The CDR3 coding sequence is TGCGCCAGCAGCTTGACCAGCGGGCAAGAGACCCAGTACTTC. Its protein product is CASSLTSGQETQYF.

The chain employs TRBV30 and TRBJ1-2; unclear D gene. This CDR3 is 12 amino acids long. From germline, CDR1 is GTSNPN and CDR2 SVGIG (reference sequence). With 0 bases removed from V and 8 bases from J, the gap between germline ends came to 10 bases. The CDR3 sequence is CAWSVIAGGYTF. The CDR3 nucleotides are TGTGCCTGGAGTGTAATCGCGGGCGGCTACACCTTC.

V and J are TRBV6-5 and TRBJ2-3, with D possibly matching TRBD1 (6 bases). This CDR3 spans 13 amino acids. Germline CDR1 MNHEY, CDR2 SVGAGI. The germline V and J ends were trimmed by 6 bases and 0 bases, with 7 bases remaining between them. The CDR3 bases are TGTGCCAGCAGGGACAGAAGCACAGATACGCAGTATTTT. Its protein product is CASRDRSTDTQYF.

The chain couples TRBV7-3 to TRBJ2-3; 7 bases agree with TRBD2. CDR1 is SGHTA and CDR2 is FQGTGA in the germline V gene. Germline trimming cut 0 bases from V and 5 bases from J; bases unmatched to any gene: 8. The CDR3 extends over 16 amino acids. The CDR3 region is CASSLTGREAGDTQYF. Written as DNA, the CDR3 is TGTGCCAGCAGCTTAACAGGGAGGGAAGCGGGAGATACGCAGTATTTT.

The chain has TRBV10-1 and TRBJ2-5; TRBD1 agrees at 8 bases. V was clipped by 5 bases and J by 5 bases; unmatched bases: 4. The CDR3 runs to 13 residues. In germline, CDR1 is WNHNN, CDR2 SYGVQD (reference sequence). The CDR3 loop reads CASSPTGGETQYF. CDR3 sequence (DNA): TGCGCCAGCAGTCCTACAGGGGGTGAGACCCAGTACTTC.

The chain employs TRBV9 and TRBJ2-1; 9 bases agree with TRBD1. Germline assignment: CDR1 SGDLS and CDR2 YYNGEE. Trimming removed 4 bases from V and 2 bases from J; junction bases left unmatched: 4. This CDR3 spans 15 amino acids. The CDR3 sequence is CASSFRDRAYNEQFF. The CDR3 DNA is TGTGCCAGCAGCTTCAGGGACAGGGCCTACAATGAGCAGTTCTTC.

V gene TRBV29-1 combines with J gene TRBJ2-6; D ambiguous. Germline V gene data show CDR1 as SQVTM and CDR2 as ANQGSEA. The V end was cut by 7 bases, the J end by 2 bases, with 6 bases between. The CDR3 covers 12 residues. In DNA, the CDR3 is TGCAGCGCAGACACTGGGGCCAACGTCCTGACTTTC. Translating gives CSADTGANVLTF. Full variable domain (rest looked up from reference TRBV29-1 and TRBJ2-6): SAVISQKPSRDICQRGTSLTIQCQVDSQVTMMFWYRQQPGQSLTLIATANQGSEATYESGFVIDKFPISRPNLTFSTLTVSNMSPEDSSIYLCSADTGANVLTFGAGSRLTVL.

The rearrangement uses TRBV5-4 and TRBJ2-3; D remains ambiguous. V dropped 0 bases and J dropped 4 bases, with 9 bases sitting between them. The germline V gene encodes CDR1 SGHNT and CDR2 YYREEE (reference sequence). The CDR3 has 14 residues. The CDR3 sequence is CASSLDLEADTQYF. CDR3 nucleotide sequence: TGTGCCAGCAGCTTGGACCTAGAGGCAGATACGCAGTATTTT.

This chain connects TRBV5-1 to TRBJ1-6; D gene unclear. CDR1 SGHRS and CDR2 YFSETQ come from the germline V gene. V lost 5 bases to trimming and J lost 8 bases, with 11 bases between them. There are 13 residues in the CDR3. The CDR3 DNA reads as TGCGCCAGCAGACCTTTCCTAGATTCACCCCTCCACTTT. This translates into CASRPFLDSPLHF. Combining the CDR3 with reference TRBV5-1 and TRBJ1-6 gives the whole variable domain KAGVTQTPRYLIKTRGQQVTLSCSPISGHRSVSWYQQTPGQGLQFLFEYFSETQRNKGNFPGRFSGRQFSNSRSEMNVSTLELGDSALYLCASRPFLDSPLHFGNGTRLTVT.

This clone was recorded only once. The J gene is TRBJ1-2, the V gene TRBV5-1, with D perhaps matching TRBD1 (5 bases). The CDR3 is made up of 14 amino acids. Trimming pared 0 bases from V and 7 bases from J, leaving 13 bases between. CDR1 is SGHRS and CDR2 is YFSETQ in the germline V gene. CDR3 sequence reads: CASSLGQGFGGYTF. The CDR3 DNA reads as TGCGCCAGCAGCTTGGGCCAGGGCTTCGGTGGCTACACCTTC.

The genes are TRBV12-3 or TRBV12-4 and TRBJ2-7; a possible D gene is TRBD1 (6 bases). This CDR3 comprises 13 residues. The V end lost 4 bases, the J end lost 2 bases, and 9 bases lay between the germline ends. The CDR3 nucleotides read TGTGCCAGCAGTTCTAGGGGGACCTACGAGCAGTACTTC. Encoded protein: CASSSRGTYEQYF.

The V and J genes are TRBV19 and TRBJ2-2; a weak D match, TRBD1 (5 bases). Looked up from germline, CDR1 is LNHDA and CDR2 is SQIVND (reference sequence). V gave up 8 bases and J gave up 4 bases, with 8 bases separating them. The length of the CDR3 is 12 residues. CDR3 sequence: CASGHRTGELFF. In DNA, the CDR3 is TGTGCCAGTGGACACCGCACCGGGGAGCTGTTTTTT.

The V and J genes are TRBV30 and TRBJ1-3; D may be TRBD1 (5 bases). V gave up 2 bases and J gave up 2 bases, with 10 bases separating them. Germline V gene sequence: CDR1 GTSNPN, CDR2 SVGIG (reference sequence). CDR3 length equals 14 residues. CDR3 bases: TGTGCCTGGAGTATAGGGGTCACTGGAAACACCATATATTTT. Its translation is CAWSIGVTGNTIYF.

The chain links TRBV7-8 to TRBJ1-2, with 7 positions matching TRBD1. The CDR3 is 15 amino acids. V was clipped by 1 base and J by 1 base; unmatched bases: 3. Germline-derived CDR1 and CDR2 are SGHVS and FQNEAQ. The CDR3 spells CASSLGQGVNYGYTF. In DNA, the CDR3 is TGTGCCAGCAGCTTAGGACAGGGAGTTAACTATGGCTACACCTTC.